This TCR beta chain was recovered during a study of OX40 agonist ivuxolimab in advanced cancers. Some background on the complete study: Ivuxolimab was an agonistic, fully human IgG2 monoclonal antibody directed against OX40 (CD134), a costimulatory receptor. Peripheral TCRbeta sequencing was intended to test whether TCR sequence diversity was altered and clonal T-cell expansion was caused by ivuxolimab. In the dose-escalation cohort, around four fifths of patients were male, and the mean age was roughly 60 years, with a range of roughly 23 to 85. The paper covers the monotherapy dose-escalation part of the phase I ivuxolimab trial, which included N ≈ 50 patients. Of the roughly 52 dose-escalation patients, hepatocellular carcinoma was present in approximately 20, melanoma in roughly 15, renal cell carcinoma in 9 and head and neck cancer in 9. Prior anti-PD-1, anti-PD-L1 or anti-CTLA-4 therapy was permitted, and approximately 39% of dose-escalation patients had received checkpoint inhibitors. Partial responses occurred in three dose-escalation patients: two with cutaneous melanoma and one with hepatocellular carcinoma. Intravenous ivuxolimab was administered to patients every 2 weeks at six dose levels: 0.01, 0.1, 0.3, 1.5, 3 and 10 mg/kg. The study at large found these results: Antigen specificity was not determined for the clonally expanded peripheral T cells. In the 0.1-3.0 mg/kg groups, partial responders were among the patients with the lowest normalized peripheral clonal expansion, particularly in CD8+ T cells. Low levels of normalized T-cell clonal expansion were also seen in some patients who did not respond. At doses of 0.1 to 3.0 mg/kg, clonal expansion of both CD4+ and CD8+ T cells in blood was seen between baseline and week 6. After ivuxolimab, more expanded clones were found on average in CD8+ T cells than in CD4+ T cells.

The trial excluded patients who had a history of autoimmune disease or were on systemic immunosuppression. In every dose cohort, peripheral blood was drawn for TCR sequencing at baseline, cycle 4 day 1, and cycle 7 day 1. The samples were drawn from a first-in-human, open-label, multicenter phase I dose-escalation trial of ivuxolimab. Adults with locally advanced or metastatic head and neck squamous cell, hepatocellular, melanoma or renal cell carcinoma were enrolled in the trial. Before TCR sequencing, CD4+ and CD8+ T cells were separately sorted from peripheral blood. The CDR1 and CDR2 encoded by the germline V gene are KGHSH and LQKENI. The CDR3 runs 16 amino acids, cysteine and phenylalanine included. Only CDR3 DNA remains: 48 bases, in frame from the first base. V and J are trimmed by 0 bases and 2 bases, and the gene matches miss 3 bases of the junction. As regards this clone: The specificity of this receptor is unknown. It has no much larger one-base neighbor in the sample; base qualities were not kept.

For sequencing of the TCRbeta CDR3 region, genomic DNA was extracted from the sorted cells. The immunoSEQ Assay was used for sequencing of TCRbeta CDR3 regions. Entries here come from immuneACCESS through TCRdb and include only in-frame sequences with V and J called. Some clones fail to appear in such tables; in the studies checked, an unresolved V gene covers under half of the shortfall, and the cause of the remainder is unknown. The sample table records 100,000 to 130,000 clones; 91% of these occur just once. The leading ten clones occupy around 0.64% of the sample. The sequences come from CD4+ or CD8+ T cells sorted from blood, collected in a trial of the OX40 agonist ivuxolimab. The clonotype comes from an adult with an advanced solid tumor such as melanoma, head and neck, liver or kidney cancer. The chain joins TRBV18 to TRBJ2-3; 9 middle bases align to TRBD2. CDR3 protein: CASSPPASGTTDTQYF. In nucleotides, the sequence is TGTGCCAGCTCACCACCGGCTAGCGGGACCACAGATACGCAGTATTTT.